The 30 T cell receptor beta chains below were found in one sample sequenced in a study of blood T cell repertoires in COVID-19. Sequencing used immunoSEQ multiplex PCR; TCRdb keeps in-frame clones, though not all of them. The sample has a few hundred thousand clones; 75% to 95% are singletons. Input material: peripheral blood. All receptors come from a person aged 18 to 29 with COVID-19, enrolled during active disease.

This chain links TRBV5-1 with TRBJ2-3, with TRBD1 matching over 10 bases. V trimming: 4 bases; J trimming: 4 bases; junction bases outside the gene matches: 9. The CDR3 loop spans 16 amino acids. CDR1 and CDR2 (germline): SGHRS, YFSETQ. CDR3 loop: CASSPGTGVSSDTQYF. The DNA for the CDR3 is TGCGCCAGCAGCCCAGGGACAGGGGTTTCGTCAGATACGCAGTATTTT.

The chain is built from TRBV7-2 and TRBJ1-2; 9 nucleotides agree with TRBD1. V lost 5 bases to trimming and J lost 6 bases; unmatched junction nucleotides: 7. CDR3 length: 14 residues. Per germline, CDR1 SGHTA and CDR2 FQGNSA. The DNA of the CDR3 is TGTGCCAGCAGCATAGGGGACAGGGATAATGGCTACACCTTC. Its translation: CASSIGDRDNGYTF.

The V gene is TRBV6-6, the J gene TRBJ2-3; 7 bases map to TRBD2. The germline gives CDR1 MNHNY, CDR2 SVGAGI (reference sequence). The CDR3 runs to 13 residues. V was pared by 6 bases and J by 6 bases, with 6 bases of the junction left unmatched. The CDR3 protein is CASRLGGTDTQYF. The CDR3 coding sequence is TGTGCCAGCAGACTGGGGGGGACCGATACGCAGTATTTT.

The V and J genes are TRBV11-3 and TRBJ2-2; 13 positions agree with TRBD2. Per the germline V gene, CDR1 is SGHNT and CDR2 is YENEEA. This CDR3 region has 17 residues. V lost 5 bases to trimming and J lost 2 bases; unmatched junction nucleotides: 5. CDR3 sequence: CASSVGTSGTNTGELFF. In DNA form, the CDR3 reads TGTGCCAGCAGCGTTGGGACTAGCGGGACCAACACCGGGGAGCTGTTTTTT. The full variable domain, rest sourced from reference TRBV11-3 and TRBJ2-2, is EAGVVQSPRYKIIEKKQPVAFWCNPISGHNTLYWYLQNLGQGPELLIRYENEEAVDDSQLPKDRFSAERLKGVDSTLKIQPAELGDSAVYLCASSVGTSGTNTGELFFGEGSRLTVL.

Here the CDR3 DNA reads TGTGCCATCAGTGAGTATGCTAGGGACTCTCTGAATGAGCAGTTCTTC. Translating gives CAISEYARDSLNEQFF. V and J are TRBV10-3 and TRBJ2-1, with TRBD2 as a possible D gene (6 bases). Trimming stripped 1 base from V and 7 bases from J, with 17 bases between. The CDR3 extends over 16 amino acids. The germline CDR1 and CDR2 sequences are ENHRY and SYGVKD.

The rearrangement uses TRBV28 and TRBJ2-3; 10 nucleotides match TRBD2. Trimming at V came to 4 bases and at J to 10 bases, leaving 11 bases not matched to a gene. CDR3 length equals 15 residues. Germline V CDR1 and CDR2: MDHEN, SYDVKM. The DNA of the CDR3 is TGTGCCAGCAGTTCCGGGACTAGCGCCATCGGGCCGCAGTATTTT. Protein: CASSSGTSAIGPQYF.

The V call is TRBV5-6, the J call TRBJ2-7; 8 positions match TRBD1. Germline V gene lookup returns CDR1 SGHDT and CDR2 YYEEEE. The trim removed 2 bases at V and 4 bases at J, leaving 5 bases unmatched. The CDR3 has 14 amino acids. CDR3 sequence reads: CASSFPGQVYEQYF. For the CDR3, the DNA is TGTGCCAGCAGCTTTCCGGGACAGGTGTACGAGCAGTACTTC.

The chain combines TRBV5-1 with TRBJ1-2, with D possibly being TRBD1 (5 bases). V was trimmed by 1 base and J by 4 bases, leaving 14 bases between them. From germline, CDR1 is SGHRS and CDR2 YFSETQ. This CDR3 contains 15 residues. The CDR3 region is CASSLTGGSVYGYTF. CDR3 nucleotides: TGCGCCAGCAGCTTGACGGGGGGATCGGTCTATGGCTACACCTTC.

The chain has TRBV11-2 and TRBJ2-7; 8 bases are shared with TRBD2. This CDR3 spans 16 amino acids. Germline V gene data show CDR1 as SGHAT and CDR2 as FQNNGV. Trimming took 1 base from V and 0 from J; bases not matched to a gene: 5. Here the CDR3 DNA reads TGTGCCAGCAGCTTAGGTAGGAGCGGGAGCTCCTACGAGCAGTACTTC. It specifies CASSLGRSGSSYEQYF.

This CDR3 is CASKEAYEQYF. The DNA for the CDR3 is TGTGCCAGCAAGGAGGCCTACGAGCAGTACTTC. The rearrangement joins TRBV6-5 to TRBJ2-7; the D gene is possibly TRBD2 (5 bases). With 7 bases removed from V and 2 bases from J, the gap between germline ends came to 6 bases. This CDR3 contains 11 residues. CDR1 is MNHEY and CDR2 is SVGAGI in the germline V gene.

The genes are TRBV28 and TRBJ2-7; TRBD1 is a possible D gene (5 bases). The CDR3 length is 13 residues. Deletions cut 3 bases from V and 6 bases from J, with 12 bases between. Germline loops: CDR1 MDHEN, CDR2 SYDVKM. Here the CDR3 DNA reads TGTGCCAGCAGTTTCCCAGGGTCGGGCGAGCAGTACTTC. It yields the protein CASSFPGSGEQYF.

In DNA, the CDR3 is TGTGCCACTAGCTGGGGAGGGCCTAATGAAAAACTGTTTTTT. This encodes CATSWGGPNEKLFF. The rearrangement uses TRBV28 and TRBJ1-4; D is uncertain. Germline CDR1 reads MDHEN; CDR2 reads SYDVKM. V was pared by 10 bases and J by 3 bases, with 15 bases between. CDR3 length equals 14 residues.

CDR3 in amino acids: CASSSRPTGMNTEAFF. CDR3 DNA sequence: TGCGCCAGCAGCTCTAGGCCGACAGGGATGAACACTGAAGCTTTCTTT. The V gene is TRBV5-1, the J gene TRBJ1-1, with 7 bases fitting TRBD1. CDR3 length: 16 residues. The trim removed 3 bases at V and 0 bases at J, leaving 8 bases unmatched. CDR1 is SGHRS and CDR2 is YFSETQ in the germline V gene.

The V and J genes are TRBV4-1 and TRBJ1-6, with TRBD1 matching 7 bases. CDR1 is MGHRA, CDR2 YSYEKL, per germline. This CDR3 spans 19 amino acids. Trimming at V came to 1 base and at J to 0 bases, leaving 9 bases not matched to a gene. The CDR3 nucleotides are TGCGCCAGCAGCCAAGGGTTCAGGGGGAAAAGCTCCTATAATTCACCCCTCCACTTT. Translation: CASSQGFRGKSSYNSPLHF.

This sequence joins TRBV2 and TRBJ2-7, with D possibly TRBD2 on 5 matching bases. Trimming stripped 10 bases from V and 4 bases from J, with 14 bases between. The CDR3 length is 12 residues. Germline CDR1 and CDR2: SNHLY and FYNNEI. The CDR3 spells CATLREGYEQYF. The CDR3 nucleotides read TGTGCCACCCTGAGGGAAGGTTACGAGCAGTACTTC.

This chain connects TRBV7-8 to TRBJ2-7; 15 nucleotides line up with TRBD2. The junction had 4 bases not matched to a gene; V was cut back by 0 bases and J by 4 bases. In germline, CDR1 is SGHVS, CDR2 FQNEAQ. CDR3 length: 17 amino acids. The CDR3 loop is CASSLAGLAGGRYEQYF. The CDR3 DNA sequence: TGTGCCAGCAGCTTAGCGGGACTAGCGGGAGGAAGGTACGAGCAGTACTTC.

The V call is TRBV11-2, the J call TRBJ1-2; 9 bases match TRBD1. The V segment lost 5 bases and the J segment 4 bases; nucleotides outside the gene matches: 5. The length of the CDR3 is 14 residues. Germline assignment: CDR1 SGHAT and CDR2 FQNNGV. For the CDR3, the DNA is TGTGCCAGCAGCCCGGACAGGGGAAGCTATGGCTACACCTTC. As protein: CASSPDRGSYGYTF.

The V and J genes are TRBV5-1 and TRBJ2-5; the match to TRBD1 covers 7 bases. This CDR3 region has 16 residues. V shed 1 base, J shed 2 bases, and the junction held 8 bases outside the gene matches. CDR1 and CDR2 (germline): SGHRS, YFSETQ. Written as DNA, the CDR3 is TGCGCCAGCAGCTTGATAGGGGGCGGTGGGCAAGAGACCCAGTACTTC. As protein: CASSLIGGGGQETQYF.

This clone was counted a single time. The chain combines TRBV28 with TRBJ2-7, with TRBD1 matching over 8 bases. Germline-derived CDR1 and CDR2 are MDHEN and SYDVKM. J lost 4 bases, V lost 7 bases, and 9 bases had no gene match. The CDR3 has 14 amino acids. The CDR3 here is CASMKQGVGYEQYF. CDR3 coding DNA: TGTGCCAGCATGAAACAGGGGGTGGGGTACGAGCAGTACTTC.

This chain joins TRBV18 and TRBJ1-2; D might be TRBD1 (6 bases). The CDR3 loop spans 13 amino acids. The germline V gene encodes CDR1 KGHSH and CDR2 LQKENI. Trimming pared 5 bases from V and 4 bases from J, leaving 11 bases between. The CDR3 here is CASSSDRSYGYTF. The DNA of the CDR3 is TGTGCCAGCTCATCCGACAGGTCCTATGGCTACACCTTC.

The V gene is TRBV19, the J gene TRBJ2-7; 12 nucleotides align to TRBD1. The CDR3 contains 15 residues. Germline assignment: CDR1 LNHDA and CDR2 SQIVND (reference sequence). With V trimmed by 5 bases and J by 0 bases, 2 bases remained unmatched. Written as DNA, the CDR3 is TGTGCCAGTAGTGTGGGACAGGGGGCCTCCTACGAGCAGTACTTC. As protein: CASSVGQGASYEQYF.

The chain is built from TRBV19 and TRBJ2-6, with a weak D call TRBD1 (6 bases). Germline V gene sequence: CDR1 LNHDA, CDR2 SQIVND (reference sequence). This CDR3 region has 16 residues. V was shortened by 3 bases and J by 0 bases, with 9 bases between the two germline ends. CDR3 coding DNA: TGTGCCAGTAGTATGCGGACAGACTCTGGGGCCAACGTCCTGACTTTC. It codes for CASSMRTDSGANVLTF.

The chain is built from TRBV6-5 and TRBJ1-4; tentative D call: TRBD1 (6 bases). V shed 2 bases and J shed 2 bases, with 9 bases lying between them. The CDR3 is 15 amino acids. The germline V gene has CDR1 MNHEY and CDR2 SVGAGI. The CDR3 loop reads CASSYQGSTNEKLFF. CDR3 sequence (DNA): TGTGCCAGCAGTTACCAGGGGAGCACTAATGAAAAACTGTTTTTT.

J is TRBJ2-1 and V is TRBV7-9; the match to TRBD2 covers 11 bases. The junction had 6 bases not matched to a gene; V was cut back by 5 bases and J by 6 bases. The CDR3 loop spans 15 amino acids. Germline loops: CDR1 SEHNR, CDR2 FQNEAQ (reference sequence). Here the CDR3 DNA reads TGTGCCAGCAGCCCTATAGCGGGAGGGCCCAATGAGCAGTTCTTC. Its translation is CASSPIAGGPNEQFF. Together with reference TRBV7-9 and TRBJ2-1, the CDR3 gives the full variable domain: DTGVSQNPRHKITKRGQNVTFRCDPISEHNRLYWYRQTLGQGPEFLTYFQNEAQLEKSRLLSDRFSAERPKGSFSTLEIQRTEQGDSAMYLCASSPIAGGPNEQFFGPGTRLTVL.

The gene calls are TRBV5-5 and TRBJ2-1; 12 bases are shared with TRBD2. The junction had 15 bases not matched to a gene; V was cut back by 5 bases and J by 0 bases. Germline lookup yields CDR1 SGHKS and CDR2 YYEKEE (reference sequence). This CDR3 region has 20 residues. The CDR3 is CASSPVPLAGGYSSYNEQFF. CDR3 nucleotide sequence: TGTGCCAGCAGTCCAGTCCCACTAGCGGGAGGTTATAGCTCCTACAATGAGCAGTTCTTC.

The chain employs TRBV6-1 and TRBJ2-3; TRBD2 matches 7 bases. CDR3 length equals 13 residues. V was clipped by 2 bases and J by 11 bases; unmatched bases: 7. Germline CDR1 is MNHNS and CDR2 is SASEGT. The CDR3 DNA is TGTGCCAGCAGTGAACTAGCGGAGGTGTGGCAGTATTTT. Translated, it gives CASSELAEVWQYF.

The gene calls are TRBV6-1 and TRBJ2-3; 7 bases align to TRBD1. Germline CDR1 MNHNS, CDR2 SASEGT. The CDR3 covers 16 residues. The V segment lost 3 bases and the J segment 2 bases; nucleotides outside the gene matches: 8. The chain's CDR3 is CASSDRDSQYTDTQYF. The CDR3 DNA follows: TGTGCCAGCAGTGACAGGGACAGTCAATACACAGATACGCAGTATTTT.

Only one count was recorded for this clone. The rearrangement joins TRBV12-3 or TRBV12-4 to TRBJ1-5; unclear D gene. There are 12 residues in the CDR3. Trimming took 5 bases from V and 7 from J, leaving 9 bases between them. CDR3: CASSQDRQPQHF. DNA for the CDR3: TGTGCCAGCAGTCAAGATAGACAGCCCCAGCATTTT.

V is TRBV7-9 and J is TRBJ1-2; D call uncertain. The V and J ends lost 3 bases and 0 bases respectively, with 5 bases between them. Per the germline V gene, CDR1 is SEHNR and CDR2 is FQNEAQ (reference sequence). This CDR3 comprises 13 residues. CDR3 sequence (DNA): TGTGCCAGCAGCTTGTCGTCTAACTATGGCTACACCTTC. As protein: CASSLSSNYGYTF.

V is TRBV28 and J is TRBJ2-5; TRBD2 matches 10 bases. CDR3 length equals 15 residues. The germline gives CDR1 MDHEN, CDR2 SYDVKM. Trimming removed 1 base from V and 5 bases from J; junction bases left unmatched: 4. CDR3 residues: CASSLSGLALETQYF. The CDR3 region has the DNA TGTGCCAGCAGTTTATCGGGACTAGCGTTGGAGACCCAGTACTTC. Filled out from reference TRBV28 and TRBJ2-5, the complete variable domain reads DVKVTQSSRYLVKRTGEKVFLECVQDMDHENMFWYRQDPGLGLRLIYFSYDVKMKEKGDIPEGYSVSREKKERFSLILESASTNQTSMYLCASSLSGLALETQYFGPGTRLLVL.